This TCR beta chain was obtained from a study of cytomegalovirus exposure and HLA in healthy donors. The study's findings and limits: TCR beta V- and J-gene trimming was later associated with a missense DCLRE1C variant. Previously analyzed data showed that most TCR beta V segments were productive at a frequency of about 90% or about 30%. A few CMV-associated chains proved CMV antigen-specific in vitro.

With regard to this clone: Its antigen is unidentified.

The PCR ran on 60 Vbeta and 13 Jbeta primers. TCRdb keeps only in-frame clones here, not all; method: immunoSEQ multiplex PCR. There are 130,000 or so clones in the sample; over 70% occur only once, and roughly 2% lies in the top ten. This CDR3 has 13 residues. The germline CDR1 and CDR2 sequences are SNHLY and FYNNEI. The germline V and J ends were trimmed by 7 bases and 2 bases, with 10 bases remaining between them. The sequencing input was PBMCs. The chain recombines TRBV2 with TRBJ2-3; a possible D gene is TRBD1 (6 bases). The clonotype originates from a woman aged 40 to 49 in good health and CMV-seropositive. CDR3 in amino acids: CASTDSITDTQYF. CDR3 nucleotides: TGTGCCAGCACGGACAGCATCACAGATACGCAGTATTTT.